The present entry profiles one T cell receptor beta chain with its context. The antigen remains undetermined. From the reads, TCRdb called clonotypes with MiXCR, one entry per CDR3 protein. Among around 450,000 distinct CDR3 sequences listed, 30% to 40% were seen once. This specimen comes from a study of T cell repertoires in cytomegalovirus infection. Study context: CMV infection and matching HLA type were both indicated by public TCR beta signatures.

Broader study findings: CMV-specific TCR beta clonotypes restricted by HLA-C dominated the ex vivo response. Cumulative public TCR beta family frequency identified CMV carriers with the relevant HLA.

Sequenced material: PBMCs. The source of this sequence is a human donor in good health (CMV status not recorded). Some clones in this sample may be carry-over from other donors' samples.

The CDR3 is CASSSGDGYTF. The CDR3 coding sequence is TGTGCCAGCAGCTCCGGGGACGGCTACACCTTC. The chain has TRBV7-9 and TRBJ1-2; a weak D match, TRBD1 (5 bases). The germline V gene encodes CDR1 SEHNR and CDR2 FQNEAQ (reference sequence). The CDR3 extends over 11 amino acids. Trimming left V 4 bases short and J 8 bases short, with 8 bases between.